These 26 T cell receptor beta chains were sequenced from one sample in a study of cytomegalovirus exposure and HLA in healthy donors. The PCR employed 60 Vbeta primers together with 13 Jbeta primers. Clones were sequenced by immunoSEQ multiplex PCR, and TCRdb holds only the in-frame ones, with some missing. The sample has around 190,000 clones, around 81% seen once. The sample consisted of PBMCs. Receptors were obtained from a man aged 25-45 years in good health and CMV-seronegative.

This rearrangement joins TRBV28 to TRBJ1-5, with D perhaps TRBD1 (6 bases). The CDR3 is made up of 15 amino acids. In germline, CDR1 is MDHEN, CDR2 SYDVKM. V lost 3 bases and J 3 bases, leaving 12 bases between the germline ends. This CDR3 is CASSFLRGPNQPQHF. The CDR3 nucleotides are TGTGCCAGCAGTTTTCTCAGGGGACCCAATCAGCCCCAGCATTTT.

This clone occurred a few times. The rearrangement links TRBV28 to TRBJ2-7; TRBD2 matches 12 bases. This CDR3 has 15 residues. V lost 8 bases to trimming and J lost 11 bases; unmatched junction nucleotides: 16. Germline values: CDR1 MDHEN, CDR2 SYDVKM. CDR3 nucleotides: TGTGCCAGCTCCTTTCGGACTAGCGGGACTTTACGTGAGTACTTC. This gives the protein CASSFRTSGTLREYF.

The chain couples TRBV7-9 to TRBJ1-4, with TRBD1 matching over 10 bases. Losses at the gene ends were 4 bases for V and 5 bases for J; bases not matched to a gene: 10. The CDR3 covers 17 residues. Germline V gene lookup returns CDR1 SEHNR and CDR2 FQNEAQ (reference sequence). The CDR3 DNA follows: TGTGCCAGCAGCTCGACAGGGGGCGGTCAACCAAATGAAAAACTGTTTTTT. Protein sequence: CASSSTGGGQPNEKLFF.

V and J are TRBV5-4 and TRBJ2-7; possible D gene TRBD2, 6 bases. Deletions cut 1 base from V and 6 bases from J, with 8 bases between. The V gene's germline CDR1 is SGHNT and CDR2 YYREEE (reference sequence). The CDR3 runs to 12 residues. CDR3 loop: CASSLLGGEQYF. The CDR3 DNA reads as TGTGCCAGCAGCTTGCTGGGGGGCGAGCAGTACTTC.

The rearrangement joins TRBV19 to TRBJ1-5; D remains unclear. The germline V gene has CDR1 LNHDA and CDR2 SQIVND (reference sequence). Between the trimmed V and J ends, which lost 7 bases and 0 bases, there was a span of 16 bases. The CDR3 loop spans 16 amino acids. The CDR3 protein is CASKDIELHSNQPQHF. In DNA, the CDR3 is TGTGCCAGTAAAGACATAGAACTTCATAGCAATCAGCCCCAGCATTTT.

This clone was recorded a few times. The chain links TRBV6-4 to TRBJ2-3, with TRBD2 matching 7 bases. The CDR3 extends over 14 amino acids. The germline V gene has CDR1 MRHNA and CDR2 SNTAGT. Losses at the gene ends were 4 bases for V and 1 base for J; bases not matched to a gene: 2. The CDR3 is CASSAAGGTDTQYF. CDR3 in DNA: TGTGCCAGCAGTGCCGCGGGGGGCACAGATACGCAGTATTTT.

The V and J genes are TRBV7-3 and TRBJ1-1, with no clear D. V was pared by 7 bases and J by 7 bases, with 16 bases between. CDR3 length equals 13 residues. Germline V gene lookup returns CDR1 SGHTA and CDR2 FQGTGA. The CDR3 DNA is TGTGCCAGCATCACGGAAGCGACGGGTGAAGCTTTCTTT. This gives the protein CASITEATGEAFF.

This rearrangement joins TRBV2 to TRBJ2-1; tentative D call: TRBD2 (6 bases). The CDR3 runs 14 residues. V lost 3 bases and J lost 12, with 18 bases in between. Looked up from germline, CDR1 is SNHLY and CDR2 is FYNNEI. CDR3 in DNA: TGTGCCAGCAGTGACCTAGCGAGGAGGGGCCGGCAGTTCTTC. This sequence encodes CASSDLARRGRQFF.

The chain combines TRBV10-3 with TRBJ2-1, with TRBD2 matching over 8 bases. After removal of 6 bases from V and 14 bases from J, the junction contained 6 bases not matched to a gene. The CDR3 extends over 11 amino acids. The germline V gene encodes CDR1 ENHRY and CDR2 SYGVKD. CDR3 bases: TGTGCCATCAGCCCGGGGGGGACGGAGTTCTTC. Amino acids: CAISPGGTEFF.

The chain has TRBV5-6 and TRBJ1-2, with D perhaps TRBD1 (5 bases). Germline CDR1 SGHDT, CDR2 YYEEEE. V was cut by 0 bases and J by 4 bases, with 10 bases left in between. This CDR3 is built from 14 residues. In DNA, the CDR3 is TGTGCCAGCAGCTTGGGGAGGGGCGTCTATGGCTACACCTTC. Encoded protein: CASSLGRGVYGYTF. Filled out from reference TRBV5-6 and TRBJ1-2, the complete variable domain reads DAGVTQSPTHLIKTRGQQVTLRCSPKSGHDTVSWYQQALGQGPQFIFQYYEEEERQRGNFPDRFSGHQFPNYSSELNVNALLLGDSALYLCASSLGRGVYGYTFGSGTRLTVV.

In its sample, this clone was seen once. This chain uses TRBV2 with TRBJ2-2; weak D call: TRBD1 (6 bases). The CDR3 consists of 13 residues. V was trimmed by 6 bases and J by 6 bases, leaving 11 bases between them. CDR1 and CDR2 (germline): SNHLY, FYNNEI. CDR3: CASRQGEAGELFF. The DNA for the CDR3 is TGTGCCAGCAGACAGGGCGAGGCCGGGGAGCTGTTTTTT.

DNA of the CDR3: TGTGCCAGCAGCGTAGCCGCCGATACTAGCGGGATAGTGAATGAGCAGTTCTTC. This translates into CASSVAADTSGIVNEQFF. The chain carries TRBV9 and TRBJ2-1, with 10 bases identical to TRBD2. V shed 0 bases and J 7 bases; nucleotides not matched to a gene: 13. Germline assignment: CDR1 SGDLS and CDR2 YYNGEE. The CDR3 is 18 residues long.

The chain employs TRBV5-1 and TRBJ1-1, with 11 bases fitting TRBD1. The V gene end was trimmed by 3 bases and the J gene end by 1 base; junction bases not matched to a gene: 5. The CDR3 totals 16 residues. Germline CDR1 and CDR2: SGHRS and YFSETQ. The CDR3 bases are TGCGCCAGCAGCTCGGAAGGACAGGGGGCGAACACTGAAGCTTTCTTT. This codes for CASSSEGQGANTEAFF.

In nucleotides, the CDR3 is TGTGCCAGCTCACAGACTAGCGGGGCCTACGAGCAGTACTTC. This translates into CASSQTSGAYEQYF. The chain employs TRBV18 and TRBJ2-7; 11 nucleotides align to TRBD2. The V and J ends lost 4 bases and 2 bases, in that order; junction bases with no gene match: 1. This CDR3 contains 14 residues. Germline V lookup: CDR1 KGHSH, CDR2 LQKENI.

The rearrangement uses TRBV10-1 and TRBJ2-1, with D maybe TRBD1 (6 bases). Germline V gene lookup returns CDR1 WNHNN and CDR2 SYGVQD (reference sequence). V was cut by 2 bases and J by 8 bases, with 10 bases left in between. This CDR3 is built from 13 residues. The CDR3 DNA follows: TGCGCCAGCAGTGAGACAGGGAAGTATGAGCAGTTCTTC. Its protein product is CASSETGKYEQFF.

This clone showed up just a few times. V gene TRBV11-2 combines with J gene TRBJ2-5, with TRBD2 matching over 7 bases. V dropped 5 bases and J dropped 5; count of bases not matched to a gene: 14. The CDR3 sequence is 16 residues long. The germline V gene has CDR1 SGHAT and CDR2 FQNNGV. The CDR3 here is CASSEGFSAGAETQYF. Written as DNA, the CDR3 is TGTGCCAGCAGCGAGGGTTTTAGTGCGGGAGCGGAGACCCAGTACTTC.

This chain joins TRBV5-1 and TRBJ2-7, with D unresolved. CDR3 length: 14 amino acids. Between the trimmed V and J ends, which lost 7 bases and 0 bases, there was a span of 14 bases. Per the germline V gene, CDR1 is SGHRS and CDR2 is YFSETQ. This chain's CDR3 is CASGASSLSYEQYF. The CDR3 coding sequence is TGCGCCAGCGGAGCAAGTAGCCTCTCCTACGAGCAGTACTTC. The full variable domain, its missing parts supplied by reference TRBV5-1 and TRBJ2-7, is KAGVTQTPRYLIKTRGQQVTLSCSPISGHRSVSWYQQTPGQGLQFLFEYFSETQRNKGNFPGRFSGRQFSNSRSEMNVSTLELGDSALYLCASGASSLSYEQYFGPGTRLTVT.

V is TRBV5-1 and J is TRBJ1-2, with TRBD1 identical over 7 bases. Per germline, CDR1 SGHRS and CDR2 YFSETQ. CDR3 size: 16 residues. V lost 2 bases, J lost 5 bases, and 12 bases stayed unmatched. The CDR3 loop reads CASSLGGRGARYGYTF. For the CDR3, the DNA is TGCGCCAGCAGCTTAGGGGGCAGAGGAGCAAGGTATGGCTACACCTTC.

The V gene is TRBV15, the J gene TRBJ1-1, with D uncertain. The CDR3 consists of 12 residues. The germline V and J ends were trimmed by 0 bases and 7 bases, with 6 bases remaining between them. Germline V gene lookup returns CDR1 LNHNV and CDR2 YYDKDF (reference sequence). The CDR3 DNA sequence: TGTGCCACCAGCAGAGATTTTTATGAAGCTTTCTTT. Translation gives CATSRDFYEAFF.

The chain uses TRBV13 and TRBJ1-3; D call uncertain. The CDR3 spans 13 residues. The germline V and J ends were trimmed by 4 bases and 6 bases, with 10 bases remaining between them. Germline V gene lookup returns CDR1 PRHDT and CDR2 FYEKMQ (reference sequence). The CDR3 DNA follows: TGTGCCAGCAGCTCGGTCCCTGAAAACACCATATATTTT. Its translation is CASSSVPENTIYF.

The chain couples TRBV5-1 to TRBJ1-2; D is undetermined. The CDR3 runs 15 residues. V dropped 0 bases and J dropped 3 bases, with 12 bases sitting between them. In germline, CDR1 is SGHRS, CDR2 YFSETQ. In DNA, the CDR3 is TGCGCCAGCAGCTTGGGAGGGTTGTCCGACTATGGCTACACCTTC. Amino acid sequence: CASSLGGLSDYGYTF.

The chain links TRBV7-9 to TRBJ1-2; D is uncertain. The CDR3 extends over 14 amino acids. Germline V CDR1 and CDR2: SEHNR, FQNEAQ (reference sequence). V lost 4 bases and J 2 bases, leaving 11 bases between the germline ends. Written as DNA, the CDR3 is TGTGCCAGCAGCTATGCAGCGATCAACTATGGCTACACCTTC. As protein: CASSYAAINYGYTF.

This sequence joins TRBV19 and TRBJ1-2; tentative D call: TRBD1 (5 bases). Germline loops: CDR1 LNHDA, CDR2 SQIVND (reference sequence). Trimming pared 1 base from V and 1 base from J, leaving 13 bases between. The length of the CDR3 is 16 residues. The CDR3 protein is CASSIVWQGGNYGYTF. CDR3 in DNA: TGTGCCAGTAGTATAGTTTGGCAGGGCGGTAACTATGGCTACACCTTC.

The chain joins TRBV6-5 to TRBJ1-2; D gene ambiguous. Germline V lookup: CDR1 MNHEY, CDR2 SVGAGI. The length of the CDR3 is 14 residues. V shed 8 bases and J shed 7 bases, with 20 bases lying between them. CDR3 amino acids: CASARERVVFGYTF. CDR3 sequence (DNA): TGTGCCAGCGCCCGGGAGAGGGTGGTTTTTGGCTACACCTTC.

The chain couples TRBV10-1 to TRBJ2-7, with TRBD2 matching over 13 bases. Germline V gene lookup returns CDR1 WNHNN and CDR2 SYGVQD (reference sequence). CDR3 size: 18 residues. Losses at the gene ends were 7 bases for V and 4 bases for J; bases not matched to a gene: 16. The CDR3 DNA reads as TGCGCCAGCACTTTCCCGGGACTAGCGGGACAGATCAAATACGAGCAGTACTTC. Translated: CASTFPGLAGQIKYEQYF.

This clone was seen just once. The chain is built from TRBV25-1 and TRBJ2-7; weak D call: TRBD1 (6 bases). Germline assignment: CDR1 MGHDK and CDR2 SYGVNS. There are 15 residues in the CDR3. Trimming pared 2 bases from V and 7 bases from J, leaving 18 bases between. CDR3 coding DNA: TGTGCCAGCAGTGAAAGTCCACGTGAGGGGGAGGAGCAGTACTTC. Translating gives CASSESPREGEEQYF.